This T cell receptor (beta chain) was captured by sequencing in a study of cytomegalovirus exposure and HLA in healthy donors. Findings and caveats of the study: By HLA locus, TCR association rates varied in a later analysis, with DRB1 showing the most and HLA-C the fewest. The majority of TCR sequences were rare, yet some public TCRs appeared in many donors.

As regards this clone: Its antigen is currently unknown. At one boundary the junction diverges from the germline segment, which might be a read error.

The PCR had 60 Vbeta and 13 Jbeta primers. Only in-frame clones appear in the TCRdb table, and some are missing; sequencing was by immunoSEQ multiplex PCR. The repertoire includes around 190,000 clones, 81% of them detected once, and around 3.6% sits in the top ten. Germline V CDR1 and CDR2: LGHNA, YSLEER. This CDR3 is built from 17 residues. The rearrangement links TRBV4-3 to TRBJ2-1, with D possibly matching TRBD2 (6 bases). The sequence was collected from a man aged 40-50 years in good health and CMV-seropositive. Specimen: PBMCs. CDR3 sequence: CVSSQDRTGGAYNEQFF. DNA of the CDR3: TGCGTCAGCAGCCAAGATAGAACCGGCGGGGCCTACAATGAGCAGTTCTTC.